This entry describes one TCR beta chain. Its antigen is still unknown. Per-base qualities were not stored, and no clone one base away is much larger. These data belong to a study of identical twins (dated by TCRdb to 2016 to 2018). Regarding the complete study: TCR alpha and beta repertoires from monozygotic twins, unrelated adults of various ages and cord blood were deep-sequenced to test whether fetal clonotypes persist. To rule out contamination, the twin experiments were replicated at different times with different library preparation protocols.

Every donor was a healthy Caucasian. Three pairs of female monozygotic twins, all aged 18 to 29 years, made up the twin cohort. Positive isolation kits from Invitrogen were used to isolate the CD4+ and CD8+ T cell populations. From a lookup of the germline V gene (reference sequence), CDR1 and CDR2 are DFQATT and SNEGSKA. V loses 0 bases of germline sequence and J loses 8 bases, and the interval between the two ends is 13 bases. Reading from cysteine to phenylalanine, the CDR3 counts 13 amino acids. The only DNA kept is the CDR3, 39 bases in frame from the first base. Library method: 5' RACE. Sequencing used an Illumina HiSeq 2000. Template switching introduced a universal primer binding site; the final cDNA contained a unique molecular identifier, enabling accurate counting of TCR cDNA molecules. Specific primers in the conserved constant-segment region were used to synthesize first-strand cDNA for TCR alpha and beta chains. To control for contamination, every cDNA library was double barcoded, receiving both a SMART-Mk sample barcode and Illumina barcodes. TruSeq adapter sequences, together with Illumina sample barcodes, were added in two successive PCR steps. The TCR alpha and beta cDNA libraries were sequenced on the Illumina HiSeq platform using custom primers. Concerning the study's data processing: MiGEC was used to process raw reads and extract unique molecular identifiers, and MiXCR was used to find CDR3 positions. Recombination models were inferred per individual with the repgenHMM and IGoR tools using an EM algorithm. The analysis of shared clonotypes was done with the tcR package in R, with sharing normalized by the product of cloneset sizes. To study raw recombination without the effects of thymic and clonal selection, out-of-frame nonproductive sequences were analyzed. TCRdb itself trimmed the public reads at Q25 with fastp, ran MiXCR and retained productive beta chains. Rows with a matching CDR3 protein are joined into one entry that keeps the most common DNA and genes. Here the V and J calls rest on TCRdb's processing, not on the authors' analysis. For this sample there are 500,000 or so distinct CDR3 sequences; 14% appear just once. The top ten clonotypes cover more than 0.5% of the sample.

Overall results and qualifications from the work: Invariant T cells such as MAIT and iNKT could partly confound zero-insertion analyses, although diverse VJ usage argued against such confounding for most clonotypes. Compared with coincidental sharing between unrelated individuals, out-of-frame TCR alpha sequences shared between twins had an excess of sequences with low generation probability. In monozygotic twins, recombination models systematically underestimated out-of-frame TCR alpha sharing, but the models matched the sharing seen between unrelated individuals. Fewer insertions were carried by abundant cord blood beta clonotypes; a weaker similar trend was observed in young adult naive repertoires, while no such trend was observed in memory repertoires. Conclusions relied on cross-sectional statistical analysis, since the same donors could not be followed over many years. The excess sharing between twins in beta out-of-frame sequences was weaker because fewer shared sequences reduced the signal-to-noise ratio.

These same data were also listed under a study on yellow fever vaccine responses in identical twins. The second study reports: According to the authors, the vaccine-induced T cell response in identical twins seemed to be partly convergent and partly specific to each individual. Focusing on identical twins, the study followed the T cell clones that responded to the vaccine, and did so with precision.

This TCR was recovered from a young woman in good health. Material: CD4+ T cells sorted from blood. The chain couples TRBV20-1 to TRBJ1-2; 5 matching bases give a weak D call of TRBD1. The CDR3 corresponds to CSARDWQGGGYTF. At the DNA level, the sequence is TGCAGTGCTAGAGATTGGCAGGGAGGAGGCTACACCTTC.